The entry below gives a single T cell receptor (beta chain) sequence along with its context. A junction end diverges from the germline sequence, so it may reflect a read error. TCRbeta libraries were built with three rounds of nested PCR, modified from ARM-PCR. TCRdb passed the multiplex PCR reads through MiXCR, listing each CDR3 protein once. The sample consists of about 50,000 distinct CDR3 sequences, about 70% of them appearing once. These data come from a study of tumor and adjacent non-tumor tissue in lung cancer. At the level of the study: Histology: about twelve adenocarcinoma, a couple of squamous cell carcinoma, 1 small cell lung cancer. Stage I to III disease affected over nine men and about five women aged roughly 31 to 80.

RNA was extracted from bulk tissue without any cell sorting. This non-tumor lung sample came from over 3 cm beyond the tumor edge. Chemotherapy-naive patients with new lung cancer underwent thoracic surgery in China, August–late 2014. Specimen: distant non-tumor lung tissue. This receptor was taken from an older woman with non-small cell lung cancer.

The CDR3 sequence is CTSSLRRQAEIQYF. CDR3 bases: TGCACCAGCAGCCTCCGACGGCAGGCAGAGATCCAGTACTTC. This chain joins TRBV4-3 and TRBJ2-5; D ambiguous. CDR1 is LGHNA and CDR2 is YSLEER in the germline V gene. This CDR3 contains 14 residues.